This is a list of T cell receptor beta chains from one sample in a study of read filtering for tumor transcriptome and immune sequencing. MiXCR was run by TCRdb on the reads, yielding one entry per CDR3 protein. The table records approximately 93,000 distinct CDR3 sequences, under 25% of them present only once. Sequenced material: a population of CD138-negative cells sorted from bone marrow. The receptors shown here come from a donor at least 40 years old with multiple myeloma. The CDR3 runs from the conserved cysteine through the conserved F or W. Each record gives: clone size, D gene, V gene, J gene, CDR3 DNA, CDR3 protein. A D gene is named only where the DNA matches it firmly. Size is omitted from some rows. Given values are once, few, many or a class for expanded clones.

few	-	TRBV29-1	TRBJ2-3	TGCAGCGTAGTTTCTGGCACAGATACGCAGTATTTT	CSVVSGTDTQYF
many	TRBD2	TRBV5-1	TRBJ2-1	TGCGCCAGCAGCATCGGGACTAGCTTAGATGAGCAGTTCTTC	CASSIGTSLDEQFF
many	-	TRBV5-1	TRBJ1-4	TGCGCCAGCAGCTTGGAGACAGGAGGTGAAAAACTGTTTTTT	CASSLETGGEKLFF
many	-	TRBV15	TRBJ1-5	TGTGCCACCAGCAGAGAGGGGGGAGGGGATCAGCCCCAGCATTTT	CATSREGGGDQPQHF
few	-	TRBV7-8	TRBJ2-2	TGTGCCAGCAGGGACGAGCCCATTACCGACACCGGGGAGCTGTTTTTT	CASRDEPITDTGELFF
few	TRBD1	TRBV5-1	TRBJ2-7	TGCGCCAGCAGCTTGGGGGGGACAGTTACCTACGAGCAGTACTTC	CASSLGGTVTYEQYF
-	TRBD1	TRBV28	TRBJ2-3	TGTGCCAGCAGTTCAGGGGGATTCACAGATACGCAGTATTTT	CASSSGGFTDTQYF
many	TRBD2	TRBV3-1	TRBJ2-7	TGTGCCAGCAGCCAAGATCTTCGGACTAGCTACGAGCAGTACTTC	CASSQDLRTSYEQYF
-	-	TRBV4-1	TRBJ2-3	TGCGCCAGCAGCCAAGAGACATGGCCAACTAGCACAGATACGCAGTATTTT	CASSQETWPTSTDTQYF
many	-	TRBV7-9	TRBJ2-7	TGTGCCAGCAGTTTGGCCGCGTCCTACGAGCAGTACTTC	CASSLAASYEQYF
many	-	TRBV21-1	TRBJ2-5	TGTGCCAGCAGCAAAGGAGGGGATAAAACTCGGGGGTCCCAAGAGACCCAGTACTTC	CASSKGGDKTRGSQETQYF
many	TRBD1	TRBV7-2	TRBJ1-5	TGTGCCAGCAGCCCCGGGACAGGGGTGGCTCAGCCCCAGCATTTT	CASSPGTGVAQPQHF
many	-	TRBV5-1	TRBJ2-3	TGCGCCAGCAGCTTGGGTGGGGGAAACACAGATACGCAGTATTTT	CASSLGGGNTDTQYF
-	-	TRBV6-1	TRBJ2-4	TGTGCCAGCACTGGGCAGTCACTAGCCAAAAACATTCAGTACTTC	CASTGQSLAKNIQYF
few	-	TRBV29-1	TRBJ1-1	TGCAGCGTTGTCTCATACCGGACAGCGCCTATGAACACTGAAGCTTTCTTT	CSVVSYRTAPMNTEAFF
-	TRBD1	TRBV7-9	TRBJ2-2	TGTGCCAGCAGCTTTGGACAGGGGTCCGGGGAGCTGTTTTTT	CASSFGQGSGELFF
many	-	TRBV3-1	TRBJ2-3	TGTGCCAGCAGCCAAGACAGCGGGTCCCCCGGAGATACGCAGTATTTT	CASSQDSGSPGDTQYF
many	-	TRBV20-1	TRBJ2-1	TGCAGTGCTAGAGCGGACAATGAGCAGTTCTTC	CSARADNEQFF
many	-	TRBV2	TRBJ2-2	TGTGCCAGCAGGTGGACATCGAACACCGGGGAGCTGTTTTTT	CASRWTSNTGELFF
many	-	TRBV28	TRBJ2-6	TGTGCCAGCAGTGATACGGTCGGGGCCAACGTCCTGACTTTC	CASSDTVGANVLTF
many	-	TRBV18	TRBJ2-1	TGTGCCAGCTCACCACCGGGAGGTGAGCAGTTCTTC	CASSPPGGEQFF
-	TRBD2	TRBV7-8	TRBJ2-1	TGTGCCAGCACATCCTTAGCGGGGTTCCAAAGCTCCTACAATGAGCAGTTCTTC	CASTSLAGFQSSYNEQFF
few	-	TRBV6-6	TRBJ2-7	TGTGCCAGCAGTTACTCGAGAGTCCACGAGCAGTACTTC	CASSYSRVHEQYF
few	-	TRBV11-2	TRBJ2-2	TGTGCCAGCAGCTCCCTCAGATCCGGGGAGCTGTTTTTT	CASSSLRSGELFF
-	TRBD1	TRBV7-8	TRBJ1-5	TGTGCCGGGGGACAGCTCAATCAGCCCCAGCATTTT	CAGGQLNQPQHF
many	TRBD1	TRBV9	TRBJ2-1	TGTGCCAGCAGCGTAACGACCGGGACAGCCTACAATGAGCAGTTCTTC	CASSVTTGTAYNEQFF
-	-	TRBV7-9	TRBJ2-5	TGTGCCAGCAGCGAGGGAATAGTGGGTGAGACCCAGTACTTC	CASSEGIVGETQYF
medium-sized	-	TRBV12-3/TRBV12-4	TRBJ2-1	TGTGCCAGCAGTTTAGAACTCTCCTACAATGAGCAGTTCTTC	CASSLELSYNEQFF
many	-	TRBV12-3/TRBV12-4	TRBJ1-6	TGTGCCAGCAGTTACGAGAAGGGCTCCTATAATTCACCCCTCCACTTT	CASSYEKGSYNSPLHF
-	-	TRBV30	TRBJ1-2	TGTGCCTGGAGTGTAGTGGGTTGGTATGGCTACACCTTC	CAWSVVGWYGYTF
many	TRBD1	TRBV12-3/TRBV12-4	TRBJ2-2	TGTGCCAGCACTTACACAGGGGGCGGGGAGCTGTTTTTT	CASTYTGGGELFF
-	TRBD1	TRBV5-1	TRBJ1-5	TGCGCCAGCAGCTTGGCCCCGCGGGACAGGGGACACAATCAGCCCCAGCATTTT	CASSLAPRDRGHNQPQHF
many	TRBD1	TRBV20-1	TRBJ1-1	TGCAGTGCGAGCGAAACCGGGACAGGGGGCATAGCTTTCTTT	CSASETGTGGIAFF
many	TRBD1	TRBV12-3/TRBV12-4	TRBJ2-1	TGTGCCAGCAGTTTGGACAGGCGGACCAATGAGCAGTTCTTC	CASSLDRRTNEQFF
many	-	TRBV20-1	TRBJ1-5	TGCAGTGCTAGGGGCGGCTATAGCAATCAGCCCCAGCATTTT	CSARGGYSNQPQHF
-	-	TRBV9	TRBJ1-2	TGTGCCAGCAGCGTAGTAGCCACAGGAGTCTATGGCTACACCTTC	CASSVVATGVYGYTF